This T cell receptor (beta chain) was sequenced during a study of blood T cell repertoires in COVID-19. Turning to the study itself: Samples of COVID-19 (acute and convalescent) were obtained from the United States, Italy and Spain. T cells, B-cell-depleted T cells, or PBMCs supplied cDNA or gDNA.

In the original processing: Amplification from reference gene primers served as the basis for estimated nucleated cell counts. Here immunoSEQ multiplex PCR was the method, and the copy in TCRdb shows in-frame clones only, minus some. V, J and clone size derive from that table, while D and trimming were established from the DNA sequence. In the table there are 150,000 to 180,000 clones, around 80% of which are singletons. The germline gives CDR1 SGHNT, CDR2 YYREEE (reference sequence). The CDR3 sequence is 15 residues long. V lost 3 bases to trimming and J lost 3 bases; unmatched junction nucleotides: 4.

This chain joins TRBV5-4 and TRBJ1-4, with 8 bases fitting TRBD1. This TCR came from a man in his fifties or sixties with acute or convalescent COVID-19. The sequencing input was peripheral blood. This chain's CDR3 is CASSSQGVSNEKLFF. The CDR3 nucleotides are TGTGCCAGCAGCTCACAGGGGGTATCTAATGAAAAACTGTTTTTT.